The clone carrying this T cell receptor beta chain was seen at least ten times. This CDR3 is 11 amino acids long. Trimming removed 9 bases from V and 5 bases from J, with 9 bases in between. Per germline, CDR1 KGHDR and CDR2 SFDVKD. The source of the sample is a study of early T cells in non-severe SARS-CoV-2 infection. As part of library construction, unique molecular identifiers were attached to individual cDNA molecules. TCRdb itself ran the 5' RACE reads through MiXCR, one entry per CDR3 protein. The table records around 31,000 distinct CDR3 sequences, roughly 5.8% of them present only once. The TCR comes from an adult who was a healthcare worker with PCR-confirmed SARS-CoV-2 infection or an uninfected control (not recorded which). This chain links TRBV24-1 with TRBJ2-5, with unresolved D. Material: whole blood. CDR3 bases: TGTGCCACCGGAATGGGGGAGACCCAGTACTTC. This translates into CATGMGETQYF.